This T cell receptor (beta chain) was captured by sequencing in a study of T cell changes during pregnancy in multiple sclerosis. TCRdb keeps only in-frame clones here, not all; method: immunoSEQ multiplex PCR. The data contain 78,000 or so clones, about 91% of them singletons. The sample consisted of peripheral blood, taken before pregnancy. This receptor was obtained from a female donor with multiple sclerosis, enrolled in a pregnancy study.

The CDR3 protein is CASSDGTSGGALNEQFF. The DNA of the CDR3 is TGCGCCAGCAGCGACGGGACTAGCGGGGGGGCTCTCAATGAGCAGTTCTTC. The rearrangement links TRBV10-2 to TRBJ2-1; 16 bases agree with TRBD2. The CDR3 covers 17 residues. From germline, CDR1 is WSHSY and CDR2 SAAADI. J lost 6 bases, V lost 6 bases, and 8 bases had no gene match.